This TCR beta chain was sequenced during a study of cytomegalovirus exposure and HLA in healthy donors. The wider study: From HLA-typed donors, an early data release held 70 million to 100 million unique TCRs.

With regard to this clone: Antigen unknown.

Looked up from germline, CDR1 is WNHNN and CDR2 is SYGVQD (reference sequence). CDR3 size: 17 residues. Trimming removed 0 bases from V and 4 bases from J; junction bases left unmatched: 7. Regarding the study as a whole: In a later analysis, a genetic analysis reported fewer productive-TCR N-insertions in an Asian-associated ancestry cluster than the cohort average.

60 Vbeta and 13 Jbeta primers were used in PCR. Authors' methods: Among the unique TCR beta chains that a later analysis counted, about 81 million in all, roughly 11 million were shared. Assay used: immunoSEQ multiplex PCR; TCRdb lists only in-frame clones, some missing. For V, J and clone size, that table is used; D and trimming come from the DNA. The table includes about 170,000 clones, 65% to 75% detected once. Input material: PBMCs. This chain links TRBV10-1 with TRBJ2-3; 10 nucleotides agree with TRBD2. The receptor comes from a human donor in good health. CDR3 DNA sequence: TGCGCCAGCAGTGAGTCGGGTAGCGGGGGGTCCGCAGATACGCAGTATTTT. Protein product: CASSESGSGGSADTQYF.